The present T cell receptor (beta chain) was sequenced within a study of T-cell memory formation after mild COVID-19. TCRdb reanalysed the 5' RACE reads using MiXCR and keeps one entry per CDR3 protein. Of 50,000 or so distinct CDR3 sequences listed, around 10% were seen once; the top ten hold approximately 12%. The sequence was collected from an adult woman who had mild COVID-19 (a few samples of this study predate the infection). Cell type and time point are not known. The sample comprised PBMCs or a T cell subset sorted from them (not recorded which).

The CDR3 loop reads CASTGTGGVRRGYTF. In DNA, the CDR3 is TGTGCCAGCACCGGGACAGGGGGCGTGCGTCGCGGCTACACCTTC. V gene TRBV6-5 combines with J gene TRBJ1-2; 12 bases line up with TRBD1. Germline lookup yields CDR1 MNHEY and CDR2 SVGAGI. The CDR3 is 15 residues long. The V and J ends lost 7 bases and 8 bases, in that order; junction bases with no gene match: 11.